A single sample is the source of the 24 T cell receptor beta chains below, sequenced in a study of blood T cell repertoires in COVID-19. Method: immunoSEQ multiplex PCR; TCRdb's copy keeps in-frame clones and lacks some. The repertoire holds about 320,000 clones, with about 82% as singletons. Sequencing was carried out using peripheral blood. Every receptor here comes from a woman aged 50 to 60 with acute or convalescent COVID-19.

The V call is TRBV4-2, the J call TRBJ2-1; 9 bases align to TRBD2. V was clipped by 4 bases and J by 5 bases; unmatched bases: 9. Per the germline V gene, CDR1 is LGHNA and CDR2 is YNFKEQ. This CDR3 region has 16 residues. DNA of the CDR3: TGTGCCAGCAGCCCCATGGGGCGGGAGGGTAACAATGAGCAGTTCTTC. The encoded protein is CASSPMGREGNNEQFF.

The gene calls are TRBV5-6 and TRBJ1-5; a possible D gene is TRBD1 (5 bases). The CDR3 is 18 amino acids. Per germline, CDR1 SGHDT and CDR2 YYEEEE. Trimming removed 6 bases at V and 0 bases at J, with 22 bases between. The CDR3 DNA reads as TGTGCCAGCACTAAGGGGCAGGACCGGTTGTATAGCAATCAGCCCCAGCATTTT. Translating gives CASTKGQDRLYSNQPQHF.

CDR3 sequence (DNA): TGTGCCAGCAGCTTTGGGGGGGCGTCTGGAAACACCATATATTTT. As protein: CASSFGGASGNTIYF. This chain links TRBV7-8 with TRBJ1-3; possible D gene TRBD1, 6 bases. The V gene lost 3 bases and the J gene lost 1 base, with 10 bases spanning the gap. Germline V gene data show CDR1 as SGHVS and CDR2 as FQNEAQ. The CDR3 contains 15 residues. Based on the CDR3 plus reference TRBV7-8 and TRBJ1-3, the full variable domain is GAGVSQSPRYKVAKRGQDVALRCDPISGHVSLFWYQQALGQGPEFLTYFQNEAQLDKSGLPSDRFFAERPEGSVSTLKIQRTQQEDSAVYLCASSFGGASGNTIYFGEGSWLTVV.

The chain uses TRBV5-1 and TRBJ2-2; 8 nucleotides line up with TRBD1. The CDR3 is 17 residues long. V was pared by 6 bases and J by 3 bases, with 13 bases of the junction left unmatched. Per the germline V gene, CDR1 is SGHRS and CDR2 is YFSETQ. CDR3 region: CASNFGRTGLDTGELFF. In nucleotides, the CDR3 is TGCGCCAGCAACTTCGGAAGGACAGGGCTAGACACCGGGGAGCTGTTTTTT.

The chain uses TRBV7-9 and TRBJ2-5; 9 bases are shared with TRBD2. Trimming took 6 bases from V and 13 from J; bases not matched to a gene: 9. Germline assignment: CDR1 SEHNR and CDR2 FQNEAQ (reference sequence). The CDR3 contains 12 residues. The CDR3 spells CASSSEREALYF. CDR3 in DNA: TGTGCCAGCAGTTCAGAGCGGGAGGCCCTGTACTTC.

The rearrangement uses TRBV2 and TRBJ2-3; TRBD2 aligns across 10 bases. The J segment lost 6 bases and the V segment lost 3 bases, leaving 6 bases of the junction unmatched. Germline V gives CDR1 SNHLY, CDR2 FYNNEI. The CDR3 covers 15 residues. Written as DNA, the CDR3 is TGTGCCAGCAGTGATACTAGCGGGATTGCGGATACGCAGTATTTT. This encodes CASSDTSGIADTQYF.

The chain is built from TRBV6-5 and TRBJ2-1; possible D gene TRBD2, 6 bases. Germline assignment: CDR1 MNHEY and CDR2 SVGAGI. The V end lost 7 bases, the J end lost 5 bases, and 18 bases lay between the germline ends. The CDR3 runs 15 residues. This CDR3 reads CASTPSGPWDNEQFF. CDR3 sequence (DNA): TGTGCCAGCACCCCCAGCGGGCCTTGGGACAATGAGCAGTTCTTC.

In this sample, this clone turned up a few times. The chain has TRBV19 and TRBJ1-2; D not resolved. CDR1 is LNHDA and CDR2 is SQIVND in the germline V gene (reference sequence). V was trimmed by 3 bases and J by 8 bases, leaving 22 bases between them. CDR3 length: 16 residues. The CDR3 here is CASSMRRVGDISGYTF. Written as DNA, the CDR3 is TGTGCCAGTAGTATGCGGCGTGTGGGAGACATTTCCGGCTACACCTTC. Using reference TRBV19 and TRBJ1-2 for the parts outside the CDR3, the full variable domain is DGGITQSPKYLFRKEGQNVTLSCEQNLNHDAMYWYRQDPGQGLRLIYYSQIVNDFQKGDIAEGYSVSREKKESFPLTVTSAQKNPTAFYLCASSMRRVGDISGYTFGSGTRLTVV.

The gene calls are TRBV29-1 and TRBJ2-3; the match to TRBD2 covers 10 bases. The CDR3 runs to 15 residues. Germline V gene data show CDR1 as SQVTM and CDR2 as ANQGSEA. Losses at the gene ends were 4 bases for V and 5 bases for J; bases not matched to a gene: 9. CDR3 DNA: TGCAGCGTTGGGGCTAGCGGGAGAAGTTTAGATACGCAGTATTTT. Amino acids: CSVGASGRSLDTQYF.

The chain has TRBV7-9 and TRBJ1-5; tentatively, D is TRBD1 (5 bases). The V end lost 1 base, the J end lost 7 bases, and 17 bases lay between the germline ends. Germline V gene sequence: CDR1 SEHNR, CDR2 FQNEAQ (reference sequence). The CDR3 runs 16 residues. This chain's CDR3 is CASSLGVGGTGQPQHF. The CDR3, as DNA: TGTGCCAGCAGCTTAGGGGTGGGGGGAACTGGGCAGCCCCAGCATTTT.

The chain links TRBV6-5 to TRBJ2-5; 10 bases are shared with TRBD2. J was trimmed by 7 bases and V by 0 bases; bases with no gene match: 8. This CDR3 has 16 amino acids. The germline gives CDR1 MNHEY, CDR2 SVGAGI. In DNA, the CDR3 is TGTGCCAGCAGTTACTCAGGAGCGGGAGGGGGAGGGACCCAGTACTTC. Its protein is CASSYSGAGGGGTQYF.

The CDR3 DNA is TGTGCCAGCAGACCGGGACAGGGCTACAATGAGCAGTTCTTC. Encoded protein: CASRPGQGYNEQFF. The chain has TRBV2 and TRBJ2-1, with 9 bases lining up with TRBD1. CDR3 length equals 14 residues. V was pared by 6 bases and J by 3 bases, with 3 bases of the junction left unmatched. CDR1 is SNHLY and CDR2 is FYNNEI in the germline V gene.

This clone has a handful of counts. The chain has TRBV2 and TRBJ2-5; the match to TRBD1 covers 9 bases. This CDR3 comprises 16 residues. Germline V lookup: CDR1 SNHLY, CDR2 FYNNEI. V was pared by 7 bases and J by 4 bases, with 13 bases of the junction left unmatched. The CDR3 reads CASTDRDRVRGETQYF. Written as DNA, the CDR3 is TGTGCCAGCACCGACCGGGACAGGGTTCGGGGAGAGACCCAGTACTTC.

V usage is TRBV28 and J usage is TRBJ1-2; 9 bases are shared with TRBD1. Germline V CDR1 and CDR2: MDHEN, SYDVKM. The CDR3 is 12 amino acids. The V segment lost 5 bases and the J segment 8 bases; nucleotides outside the gene matches: 3. This CDR3 reads CASSGTGMGYTF. As DNA, the CDR3 is TGTGCCAGCAGTGGGACAGGGATGGGCTACACCTTC.

In DNA, the CDR3 is TGTGCCACCAGCAGAGGCCAGACAGGAACCTTCTCTGGGGCCAACGTCCTGACTTTC. Translating gives CATSRGQTGTFSGANVLTF. This rearrangement joins TRBV15 to TRBJ2-6; D is perhaps TRBD1 (6 bases). Germline loops: CDR1 LNHNV, CDR2 YYDKDF (reference sequence). This CDR3 is 19 amino acids long. The V gene lost 1 base and the J gene lost 0 bases, with 16 bases spanning the gap.

The V gene is TRBV5-1, the J gene TRBJ2-5; 8 bases map to TRBD2. V dropped 0 bases and J dropped 5; count of bases not matched to a gene: 9. The length of the CDR3 is 16 residues. Germline assignment: CDR1 SGHRS and CDR2 YFSETQ. CDR3 loop: CASSLAPGLVRETQYF. CDR3 DNA: TGCGCCAGCAGCTTGGCTCCGGGACTAGTTAGGGAGACCCAGTACTTC.

This clone has just a few counts. The chain employs TRBV11-3 and TRBJ1-1, with unresolved D. V was cut by 3 bases and J by 3 bases, with 8 bases left in between. CDR3 length: 13 residues. Germline V gives CDR1 SGHNT, CDR2 YENEEA. CDR3 nucleotide sequence: TGTGCCAGCAGCTTCAACCGGGACACTGAAGCTTTCTTT. This codes for CASSFNRDTEAFF.

This chain joins TRBV5-1 and TRBJ1-3; no clear D. CDR3 length: 16 residues. Germline V lookup: CDR1 SGHRS, CDR2 YFSETQ. Trimming took off 0 bases at V and 0 bases at J, with 10 bases between the two ends. DNA for the CDR3: TGCGCCAGCAGCTTGGAACAGACCAACTCTGGAAACACCATATATTTT. Translation gives CASSLEQTNSGNTIYF.

The genes are TRBV4-3 and TRBJ1-5; D is unclear. This CDR3 contains 14 residues. Trimming cost V 4 bases and J 7 bases, with 14 bases left between them. Germline loops: CDR1 LGHNA, CDR2 YSLEER. CDR3 region: CASSLEVVRQPQHF. The CDR3 DNA is TGCGCCAGCAGCCTAGAAGTTGTGCGGCAGCCCCAGCATTTT.

V and J are TRBV19 and TRBJ1-3; D is unclear. Germline lookup yields CDR1 LNHDA and CDR2 SQIVND (reference sequence). This CDR3 has 12 residues. Trimming cost V 7 bases and J 0 bases, with 4 bases left between them. CDR3: CASIVSGNTIYF. In DNA form, the CDR3 reads TGTGCCAGTATAGTCTCTGGAAACACCATATATTTT.

V gene TRBV7-2 combines with J gene TRBJ2-7, with D maybe TRBD2 (5 bases). The CDR3 spans 16 residues. Looked up from germline, CDR1 is SGHTA and CDR2 is FQGNSA. Between the trimmed V and J ends, which lost 1 base and 2 bases, there was a span of 15 bases. The CDR3 sequence: CASSLERGFRPYEQYF. DNA for the CDR3: TGTGCCAGCAGCTTAGAAAGAGGGTTCCGGCCCTACGAGCAGTACTTC.

This clone was recorded a few times. V is TRBV28 and J is TRBJ1-2; D ambiguous. Deletions cut 3 bases from V and 9 bases from J, with 14 bases between. The CDR3 loop spans 13 amino acids. Germline CDR1 is MDHEN and CDR2 is SYDVKM. CDR3 bases: TGTGCCAGCAGTTTGGGCGGATCGGGAAGCTACACCTTC. Protein: CASSLGGSGSYTF.

The chain joins TRBV5-1 to TRBJ2-7, with 13 positions matching TRBD2. Trimming cost V 0 bases and J 6 bases; bases outside gene matches: 6. From germline, CDR1 is SGHRS and CDR2 YFSETQ. The CDR3 runs 16 residues. The CDR3 spells CASSLGLAGGAGEQYF. Written as DNA, the CDR3 is TGCGCCAGCAGCTTGGGACTAGCGGGAGGCGCTGGCGAGCAGTACTTC.

The chain couples TRBV24-1 to TRBJ2-5, with 10 bases lining up with TRBD1. CDR3 length: 17 amino acids. J lost 5 bases, V lost 3 bases, and 11 bases had no gene match. Germline loops: CDR1 KGHDR, CDR2 SFDVKD. The CDR3 sequence: CATSDPPTGGSRETQYF. The CDR3 region has the DNA TGTGCCACCAGTGATCCCCCGACAGGGGGCTCGCGGGAGACCCAGTACTTC.